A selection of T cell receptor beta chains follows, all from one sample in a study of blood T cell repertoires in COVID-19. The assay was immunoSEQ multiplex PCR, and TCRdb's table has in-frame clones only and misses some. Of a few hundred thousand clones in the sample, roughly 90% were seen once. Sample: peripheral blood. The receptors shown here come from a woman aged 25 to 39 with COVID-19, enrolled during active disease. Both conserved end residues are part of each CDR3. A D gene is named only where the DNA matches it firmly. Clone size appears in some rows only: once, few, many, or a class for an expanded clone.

CDR3aa: CASKPGLAAQETQYF
CDR3nt: TGTGCCAGTAAACCGGGACTAGCGGCCCAAGAGACCCAGTACTTC
abundance: -
v_gene: TRBV19
j_gene: TRBJ2-5
d_gene: TRBD2

CDR3aa: CASSPFSRYGYTF
CDR3nt: TGTGCCAGCAGCCCCTTCTCCCGCTATGGCTACACCTTC
abundance: -
v_gene: TRBV6-2/TRBV6-3
j_gene: TRBJ1-2
d_gene: -

CDR3aa: CASSLRQLAGRGDEQFF
CDR3nt: TGTGCCAGCAGCTTACGTCAACTAGCGGGACGTGGGGATGAGCAGTTCTTC
abundance: -
v_gene: TRBV7-9
j_gene: TRBJ2-1
d_gene: TRBD2

CDR3aa: CASSQDLRGGTYNEQFF
CDR3nt: TGTGCCAGCAGCCAAGACCTTCGGGGGGGTACCTACAATGAGCAGTTCTTC
abundance: once
v_gene: TRBV3-1/TRBV3-2
j_gene: TRBJ2-1
d_gene: TRBD2

CDR3aa: CASSLELAGGLNTQYF
CDR3nt: TGTGCTAGCAGCTTAGAACTAGCGGGAGGATTAAATACGCAGTATTTT
abundance: -
v_gene: TRBV7-7
j_gene: TRBJ2-3
d_gene: TRBD2

CDR3aa: CASSQEGRGSSTDTQYF
CDR3nt: TGTGCCAGCAGCCAAGAAGGTCGGGGGTCTAGCACAGATACGCAGTATTTT
abundance: -
v_gene: TRBV3-1/TRBV3-2
j_gene: TRBJ2-3
d_gene: -

CDR3aa: CASSKAGRSGGETQYF
CDR3nt: TGTGCCAGCAGCAAAGCGGGACGTAGCGGAGGAGAGACCCAGTACTTC
abundance: once
v_gene: TRBV2
j_gene: TRBJ2-5
d_gene: TRBD2

CDR3aa: CASSLEGAGGYTF
CDR3nt: TGTGCCAGCAGTTTAGAAGGGGCTGGTGGCTACACCTTC
abundance: few
v_gene: TRBV6-4
j_gene: TRBJ1-2
d_gene: -

CDR3aa: CASSWKPLGQGPYEQYF
CDR3nt: TGTGCCAGCAGCTGGAAGCCGTTGGGACAGGGACCCTACGAGCAGTACTTC
abundance: -
v_gene: TRBV5-6
j_gene: TRBJ2-7
d_gene: TRBD1

CDR3aa: CASSEYMTGTGNTIYF
CDR3nt: TGTGCCAGCAGTGAATATATGACAGGGACTGGAAACACCATATATTTT
abundance: -
v_gene: TRBV25-1
j_gene: TRBJ1-3
d_gene: TRBD1

CDR3aa: CAISDRTSGGFSYEQYF
CDR3nt: TGTGCCATCAGTGATCGGACTAGCGGGGGGTTCTCCTACGAGCAGTACTTC
abundance: -
v_gene: TRBV10-3
j_gene: TRBJ2-7
d_gene: TRBD2

CDR3aa: CASSIVISNQPQHF
CDR3nt: TGTGCCAGTAGTATAGTCATTAGCAATCAGCCCCAGCATTTT
abundance: -
v_gene: TRBV19
j_gene: TRBJ1-5
d_gene: -

CDR3aa: CATSRQRQGTEAFF
CDR3nt: TGTGCCACCAGCAGACAGCGACAGGGCACTGAAGCTTTCTTT
abundance: -
v_gene: TRBV15
j_gene: TRBJ1-1
d_gene: TRBD1

CDR3aa: CASSIRGRDLYGYTF
CDR3nt: TGTGCCAGCAGCATCAGGGGCAGGGACCTCTATGGCTACACCTTC
abundance: -
v_gene: TRBV7-2
j_gene: TRBJ1-2
d_gene: -

CDR3aa: CASSPWSGLSGNTIYF
CDR3nt: TGTGCCAGCTCACCATGGTCGGGACTCTCTGGAAACACCATATATTTT
abundance: -
v_gene: TRBV18
j_gene: TRBJ1-3
d_gene: -

CDR3aa: CASSLASYEQYF
CDR3nt: TGTGCCAGCAGCTTAGCATCCTACGAGCAGTACTTC
abundance: -
v_gene: TRBV13
j_gene: TRBJ2-7
d_gene: -

CDR3aa: CASSLVPTVPGELFF
CDR3nt: TGTGCCAGCAGCTTAGTCCCCACGGTGCCCGGGGAGCTGTTTTTT
abundance: -
v_gene: TRBV11-2
j_gene: TRBJ2-2
d_gene: -

CDR3aa: CASSLGQRETQYF
CDR3nt: TGTGCCAGTAGTCTGGGACAGCGAGAGACCCAGTACTTC
abundance: -
v_gene: TRBV19
j_gene: TRBJ2-5
d_gene: TRBD1

CDR3aa: CASSGTGRGEAFF
CDR3nt: TGTGCCAGCAGCGGGACAGGGAGGGGTGAAGCTTTCTTT
abundance: -
v_gene: TRBV7-9
j_gene: TRBJ1-1
d_gene: TRBD1

CDR3aa: CASSLRDRGTGELFF
CDR3nt: TGTGCCAGCAGTCTCCGGGACAGGGGGACCGGGGAGCTGTTTTTT
abundance: -
v_gene: TRBV6-5
j_gene: TRBJ2-2
d_gene: TRBD1

CDR3aa: CASSERGTGSYEQYF
CDR3nt: TGTGCCAGCAGTGAACGTGGGACAGGGTCTTACGAGCAGTACTTC
abundance: -
v_gene: TRBV2
j_gene: TRBJ2-7
d_gene: TRBD1

CDR3aa: CASSLTDTQYF
CDR3nt: TGTGCCAGCAGCCTCACAGATACGCAGTATTTT
abundance: -
v_gene: TRBV11-2
j_gene: TRBJ2-3
d_gene: -

CDR3aa: CASSIFRTADEKLFF
CDR3nt: TGTGCCAGTAGTATTTTTCGGACAGCCGATGAAAAACTGTTTTTT
abundance: few
v_gene: TRBV19
j_gene: TRBJ1-4
d_gene: -

CDR3aa: CASSLQGTTEAFF
CDR3nt: TGTGCCAGCAGCCTACAGGGAACCACTGAAGCTTTCTTT
abundance: -
v_gene: TRBV6-5
j_gene: TRBJ1-1
d_gene: -

CDR3aa: CASIRAGGFDTQYF
CDR3nt: TGTGCCAGCATTCGGGCAGGGGGCTTCGATACGCAGTATTTT
abundance: -
v_gene: TRBV5-6
j_gene: TRBJ2-3
d_gene: TRBD1

CDR3aa: CASSLLAGQGVYEQYF
CDR3nt: TGTGCCAGCAGCCTCTTAGCTGGACAGGGGGTGTACGAGCAGTACTTC
abundance: -
v_gene: TRBV5-6
j_gene: TRBJ2-7
d_gene: TRBD1

CDR3aa: CASRPEGSHSPLHF
CDR3nt: TGTGCCAGCAGACCCGAGGGATCACATTCACCCCTCCACTTT
abundance: -
v_gene: TRBV9
j_gene: TRBJ1-6
d_gene: -

CDR3aa: CASSYYRTGSYGYTF
CDR3nt: TGTGCCAGCAGTTACTACCGGACAGGGAGCTATGGCTACACCTTC
abundance: few
v_gene: TRBV6-5
j_gene: TRBJ1-2
d_gene: TRBD1

CDR3aa: CAWSVRGSEIYNSPLHF
CDR3nt: TGTGCCTGGAGTGTACGGGGTTCGGAGATATATAATTCACCCCTCCACTTT
abundance: once
v_gene: TRBV30
j_gene: TRBJ1-6
d_gene: -

CDR3aa: CASSPRGERGQPQHF
CDR3nt: TGTGCCAGTAGTCCCCGGGGGGAAAGGGGTCAGCCCCAGCATTTT
abundance: -
v_gene: TRBV19
j_gene: TRBJ1-5
d_gene: -

CDR3aa: CASSTGDRETQYF
CDR3nt: TGTGCCAGTAGTACGGGGGATCGGGAGACCCAGTACTTC
abundance: -
v_gene: TRBV19
j_gene: TRBJ2-5
d_gene: -

CDR3aa: CASSWGGVGTGELFF
CDR3nt: TGTGCCAGCAGTTGGGGGGGGGTAGGCACCGGGGAGCTGTTTTTT
abundance: -
v_gene: TRBV27
j_gene: TRBJ2-2
d_gene: TRBD2

CDR3aa: CASSPTGGLEEAFF
CDR3nt: TGTGCCAGCTCTCCAACAGGTGGGCTCGAGGAAGCTTTCTTT
abundance: once
v_gene: TRBV18
j_gene: TRBJ1-1
d_gene: -

CDR3aa: CASSYSMGLEAFF
CDR3nt: TGTGCCAGCAGTTACTCAATGGGCCTTGAAGCTTTCTTT
abundance: -
v_gene: TRBV6-5
j_gene: TRBJ1-1
d_gene: -

CDR3aa: CASSLGGRWNGYTF
CDR3nt: TGTGCCAGCAGCCTGGGGGGCAGGTGGAATGGCTACACCTTC
abundance: few
v_gene: TRBV5-6
j_gene: TRBJ1-2
d_gene: -

CDR3aa: CASSPPGQSREKLFF
CDR3nt: TGTGCCAGCTCGCCACCGGGACAGAGTCGCGAAAAACTGTTTTTT
abundance: once
v_gene: TRBV18
j_gene: TRBJ1-4
d_gene: TRBD1

CDR3aa: CASRDQGGLDEKLFF
CDR3nt: TGTGCCAGCAGGGACCAAGGGGGCTTGGATGAAAAACTGTTTTTT
abundance: -
v_gene: TRBV7-9
j_gene: TRBJ1-4
d_gene: TRBD1

CDR3aa: CASSLVAGTGANVLTF
CDR3nt: TGTGCCAGCAGCTTAGTGGCGGGAACCGGGGCCAACGTCCTGACTTTC
abundance: few
v_gene: TRBV7-2
j_gene: TRBJ2-6
d_gene: -

CDR3aa: CASSLLPGVRETQYF
CDR3nt: TGTGCCAGCAGCCTCCTTCCGGGGGTCAGGGAGACCCAGTACTTC
abundance: -
v_gene: TRBV11-2
j_gene: TRBJ2-5
d_gene: -

CDR3aa: CASSFFPGGTDTQYF
CDR3nt: TGTGCCAGCAGTTTTTTCCCCGGGGGCACAGATACGCAGTATTTT
abundance: -
v_gene: TRBV27
j_gene: TRBJ2-3
d_gene: -

CDR3aa: CASSLELAGRNTEAFF
CDR3nt: TGTGCCAGCAGCTTAGAATTAGCCGGGAGAAACACTGAAGCTTTCTTT
abundance: -
v_gene: TRBV7-6
j_gene: TRBJ1-1
d_gene: -

CDR3aa: CASSRQGGRTDTQYF
CDR3nt: TGTGCCAGCAGCCGACAGGGGGGCAGGACAGATACGCAGTATTTT
abundance: few
v_gene: TRBV7-9
j_gene: TRBJ2-3
d_gene: TRBD1

CDR3aa: CASSQDPGSETQYF
CDR3nt: TGCGCCAGCAGCCAAGATCCCGGGAGTGAGACCCAGTACTTC
abundance: -
v_gene: TRBV4-3
j_gene: TRBJ2-5
d_gene: -

CDR3aa: CATSDFRQGGRETQYF
CDR3nt: TGTGCCACCAGTGATTTTCGACAGGGGGGTCGGGAGACCCAGTACTTC
abundance: -
v_gene: TRBV24-1
j_gene: TRBJ2-5
d_gene: TRBD1

CDR3aa: CASSVFSAGKNTEAFF
CDR3nt: TGTGCCAGCAGCGTTTTTTCAGCAGGGAAGAACACTGAAGCTTTCTTT
abundance: -
v_gene: TRBV9
j_gene: TRBJ1-1
d_gene: -

CDR3aa: CASSFWDSRAVNQPQHF
CDR3nt: TGTGCCAGCAGCTTTTGGGACTCCCGGGCCGTTAATCAGCCCCAGCATTTT
abundance: -
v_gene: TRBV5-6
j_gene: TRBJ1-5
d_gene: -

CDR3aa: CASSPLLAGGQETQYF
CDR3nt: TGTGCCAGCAGCCCTCTACTAGCGGGGGGGCAAGAGACCCAGTACTTC
abundance: once
v_gene: TRBV5-6
j_gene: TRBJ2-5
d_gene: TRBD2